This T cell receptor (beta chain) was observed in a study of OX40 agonist ivuxolimab in advanced cancers. Study details: An agonistic anti-OX40 (CD134) antibody, ivuxolimab, was used to treat the patients. Patients enrolled in dose escalation were diagnosed with hepatocellular carcinoma, melanoma, renal cell or head and neck cancer. Allowance was made for prior anti-PD-1, anti-PD-L1 or anti-CTLA-4 therapy, and roughly 39% had some.

CDR3 size: 12 residues. Per the germline V gene, CDR1 is SGHNT and CDR2 is YYREEE (reference sequence). V lost 4 bases to trimming and J lost 6 bases, with 9 bases between them. Peripheral blood came from all dose cohorts at three timepoints. Generated by immunoSEQ multiplex PCR, the TCRdb table keeps only in-frame clones and is missing some. The sample records 63,000 or so clones, 65% to 85% being singletons. The rearrangement uses TRBV5-4 and TRBJ2-3; TRBD2 might be the D (5 bases). This TCR came from an adult with an advanced solid tumor such as melanoma, head and neck, liver or kidney cancer. The source material was CD4+ or CD8+ T cells sorted from blood, sampled in a trial of the OX40 agonist ivuxolimab. The CDR3 coding sequence is TGTGCCAGCAGCCTGGACTTTGATACGCAGTATTTT. Translated, it gives CASSLDFDTQYF.